This T cell receptor beta chain originates from a study of CD8+ T cells in alopecia areata. Study-wide context: It was approximately 6-10-week-old female C3H/HeJ mice that received skin from approximately 6-13-month-old C3H/HeJ graft donors with spontaneous alopecia.

A panel of CD4, CD8alpha, NKG2D, NKG2ACE and other markers served to sort pooled cutaneous lymph node cells. Extracted from the samples, RNA was reverse transcribed into cDNA to serve as the sequencing template. Libraries were prepared by immunoSEQ multiplex PCR; TCRdb keeps only in-frame clonotypes and omits some of them. Observed are about 300,000 clones, no singletons, with the top ten taking about 1.2%. A remark on this clone: These gene names are mouse names. The CDR3 end falls 4 residues outside the read, so it is completed with the germline J gene.

V was clipped by 3 bases and J by 6 bases; unmatched bases: 4. CDR3 length: 14 amino acids. Germline V gene sequence: CDR1 GKSSPN, CDR2 SITVG. The sample was CD4+ T cells sorted from a lymph node. This TCR derives from a C3H/HeJ mouse with alopecia areata. The strain's MHC type: H2-k. V gene TRBV31 combines with J gene TRBJ2-2; 10 bases are shared with TRBD2. The DNA read from the CDR3 is TGTGCCTGGAGCCGGACTGGGGGCGCCGGG. Translating gives CAWSRTGGAG. The entire CDR3 protein reads CAWSRTGGAGQLYF.